This TCR beta chain was recorded in a study of cytomegalovirus exposure and HLA in healthy donors. Primers included in the PCR were 60 Vbeta and 13 Jbeta primers. The repertoire was sequenced with immunoSEQ multiplex PCR; TCRdb's copy has only in-frame clones and lacks some. Found here are about 150,000 clones, 79% of them singletons; the top ten hold just under 6.5%. Trimming left V 4 bases short and J 4 bases short, with 24 bases between. Germline V gives CDR1 MNHNS, CDR2 SASEGT. This CDR3 has 18 residues. This receptor was obtained from a man in his fifties in good health and CMV-seropositive. V usage is TRBV6-1 and J usage is TRBJ2-3, with D possibly being TRBD2 (5 bases). The sample comprised PBMCs. The CDR3 DNA reads as TGTGCCAGCAGTGGATTAAGACTATCAACGTACCAGGCAGATACGCAGTATTTT. This gives the protein CASSGLRLSTYQADTQYF.